This entry lists 4 T cell receptor beta chains sequenced from one sample in a study of blood T cells in healthy people across ages. Then a second PCR, running roughly 7 to 11 cycles, was carried out with a sample-barcoded 5' primer and a J-beta primer mix. TCRdb independently ran MiXCR on the 5' RACE reads; one entry per CDR3 protein. The table records 760,000 or so distinct CDR3 sequences, 20% to 30% of them present only once. The sample was also reused in another study, on T cells of mothers and their children.

The sample taken for sequencing was blood. These receptors all come from a boy younger than 18 in good health.

The genes are TRBV5-5 and TRBJ1-6; 7 nucleotides line up with TRBD1. Germline CDR1 is SGHKS and CDR2 is YYEKEE (reference sequence). The length of the CDR3 is 15 residues. Unmatched junction bases numbered 7, after V lost 0 bases and J lost 10 bases. This CDR3 reads CASSLALGGRSPLHF. The CDR3 bases are TGTGCCAGCAGCTTGGCCCTAGGGGGCCGGTCACCCCTCCACTTT.

This chain connects TRBV29-1 to TRBJ1-1, with 7 positions matching TRBD1. CDR1 is SQVTM, CDR2 ANQGSEA, per germline. This CDR3 comprises 13 residues. The junction had 11 bases not matched to a gene; V was cut back by 2 bases and J by 11 bases. The CDR3 region is CSVESDRALNAFF. CDR3 coding DNA: TGCAGCGTTGAATCCGACAGGGCGCTTAATGCTTTCTTT.

V usage is TRBV3-1 and J usage is TRBJ2-5, with TRBD2 identical over 12 bases. J lost 4 bases, V lost 2 bases, and 2 bases had no gene match. CDR3 length: 15 residues. The germline CDR1 and CDR2 sequences are LGHDT and YNNKEL (reference sequence). The CDR3 here is CASSQTTSGGETQYF. CDR3 bases: TGTGCCAGCAGCCAAACGACTAGCGGGGGAGAGACCCAGTACTTC.

The chain has TRBV4-3 and TRBJ2-1, with 8 bases identical to TRBD2. The CDR3 loop spans 15 amino acids. After removal of 4 bases from V and 7 bases from J, the junction contained 9 bases not matched to a gene. The germline V gene has CDR1 LGHNA and CDR2 YSLEER. CDR3: CASSRLAGGMNEQFF. The CDR3 DNA reads as TGCGCCAGCAGCCGCCTGGCGGGGGGTATGAATGAGCAGTTCTTC.